This T cell receptor (beta chain) emerged from a study of blood T cell repertoires in COVID-19. As processed by the authors: Estimation of nucleated cell counts relied on the amplification of reference gene primers. Sequencing was performed with immunoSEQ multiplex PCR; in TCRdb, only in-frame clones are kept and a portion is missing. Clone size and the V and J calls come from that table; the DNA yielded D and trimming. The data hold fewer than 250,000 clones, with around nine tenths observed a single time. Seattle participants joined during active infection and were tracked over time. The sequencing input was peripheral blood. The TCR was taken from a man aged 30 to 45 with COVID-19, enrolled during active disease.

DNA for the CDR3: TGTGCCAGCAGCTTCGACAGTACAACTAATGAAAAACTGTTTTTT. Protein: CASSFDSTTNEKLFF. V usage is TRBV7-9 and J usage is TRBJ1-4; perhaps TRBD1 as D (5 bases). The germline V and J ends were trimmed by 3 bases and 0 bases, with 8 bases remaining between them. The CDR3 runs to 15 residues. Germline CDR1 and CDR2: SEHNR and FQNEAQ (reference sequence).